Included here is one TCR beta chain sequence, with context. Data came from immunoSEQ multiplex PCR; TCRdb stores just in-frame clones and leaves some out. This sample has about 22,000 clones; about 80% occur once, and the top ten carry around 50%. These data belong to a study of blood T cell repertoires in COVID-19. Overall study context: Whether acute or convalescent, the COVID-19 samples came from the United States, Italy and Spain.

The germline CDR1 and CDR2 sequences are KGHSY and FQNENV. Trimming pared 0 bases from V and 0 bases from J, leaving 6 bases between. This CDR3 is built from 15 residues. The sequenced material came from peripheral blood. This receptor was taken from a man between 65 and 85 years old with acute or convalescent COVID-19. The chain combines TRBV16 with TRBJ1-5, with D uncertain. CDR3 residues: CASSQSDYSNQPQHF. The DNA of the CDR3 is TGTGCCAGCAGCCAATCGGACTATAGCAATCAGCCCCAGCATTTT.